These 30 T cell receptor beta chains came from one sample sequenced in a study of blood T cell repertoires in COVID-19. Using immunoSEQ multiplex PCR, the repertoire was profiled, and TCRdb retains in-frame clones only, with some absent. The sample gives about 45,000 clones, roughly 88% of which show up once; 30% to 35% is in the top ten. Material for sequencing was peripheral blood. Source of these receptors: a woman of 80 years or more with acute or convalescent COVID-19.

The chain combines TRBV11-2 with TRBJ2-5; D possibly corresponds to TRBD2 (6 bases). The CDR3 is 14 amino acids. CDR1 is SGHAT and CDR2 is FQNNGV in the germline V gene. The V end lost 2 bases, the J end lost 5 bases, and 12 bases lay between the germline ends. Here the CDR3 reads CASSLLGEVETQYF. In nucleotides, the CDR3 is TGTGCCAGCAGCTTACTGGGGGAGGTGGAGACCCAGTACTTC.

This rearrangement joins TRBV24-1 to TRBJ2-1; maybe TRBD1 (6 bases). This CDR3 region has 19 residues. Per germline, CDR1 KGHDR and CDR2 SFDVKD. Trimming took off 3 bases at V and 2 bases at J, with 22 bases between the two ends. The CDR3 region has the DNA TGTGCCACCAGTGATGCCAAGCCAAGGACAGTCCGTGCCTACAATGAGCAGTTCTTC. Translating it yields CATSDAKPRTVRAYNEQFF.

CDR3 loop: CASSQDGASGNEQYF. Here the CDR3 DNA reads TGCGCCAGCAGCCAAGATGGTGCTAGCGGGAACGAGCAGTACTTC. The rearrangement uses TRBV4-1 and TRBJ2-7; the match to TRBD2 covers 9 bases. The V gene's germline CDR1 is MGHRA and CDR2 YSYEKL. The CDR3 has 15 residues. V dropped 0 bases and J dropped 5; count of bases not matched to a gene: 5.

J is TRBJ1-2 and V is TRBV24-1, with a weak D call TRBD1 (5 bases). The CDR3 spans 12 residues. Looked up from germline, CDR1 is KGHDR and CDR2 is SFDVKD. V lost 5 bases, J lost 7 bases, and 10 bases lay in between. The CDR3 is CATSGGAGGYTF. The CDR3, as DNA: TGTGCCACCAGTGGCGGGGCGGGTGGCTACACCTTC.

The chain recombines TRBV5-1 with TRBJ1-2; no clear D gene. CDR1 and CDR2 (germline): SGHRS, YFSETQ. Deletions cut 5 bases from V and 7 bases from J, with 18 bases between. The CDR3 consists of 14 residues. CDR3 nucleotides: TGCGCCAGCAGGGGTACTGGGGTCGGGAGTGGCTACACCTTC. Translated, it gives CASRGTGVGSGYTF.

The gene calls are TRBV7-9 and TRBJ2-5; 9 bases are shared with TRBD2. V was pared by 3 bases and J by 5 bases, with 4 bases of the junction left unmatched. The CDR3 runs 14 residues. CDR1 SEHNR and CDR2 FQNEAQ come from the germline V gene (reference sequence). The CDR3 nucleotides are TGTGCCAGCAGCTTGGGACTAGCAAGTGAGACCCAGTACTTC. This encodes CASSLGLASETQYF.

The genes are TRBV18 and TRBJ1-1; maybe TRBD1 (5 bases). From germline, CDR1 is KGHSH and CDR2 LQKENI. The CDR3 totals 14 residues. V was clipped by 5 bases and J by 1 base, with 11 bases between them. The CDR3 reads CASSFSTENTEAFF. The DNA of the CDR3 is TGTGCCAGCTCATTCTCGACAGAGAACACTGAAGCTTTCTTT.

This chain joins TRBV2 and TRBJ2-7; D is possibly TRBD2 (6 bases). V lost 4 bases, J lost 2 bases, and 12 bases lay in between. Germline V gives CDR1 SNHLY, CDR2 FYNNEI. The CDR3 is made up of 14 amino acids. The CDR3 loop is CASSGRGLPYEQYF. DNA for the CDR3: TGTGCCAGCAGTGGGCGGGGACTTCCCTACGAGCAGTACTTC.

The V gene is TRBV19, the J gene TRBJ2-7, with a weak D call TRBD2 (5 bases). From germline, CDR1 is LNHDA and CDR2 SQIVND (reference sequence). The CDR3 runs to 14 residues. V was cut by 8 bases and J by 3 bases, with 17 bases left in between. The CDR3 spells CASQRSPGIYEQYF. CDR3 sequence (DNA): TGTGCCAGTCAGAGGAGCCCGGGGATCTACGAGCAGTACTTC. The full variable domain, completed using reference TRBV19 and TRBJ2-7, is DGGITQSPKYLFRKEGQNVTLSCEQNLNHDAMYWYRQDPGQGLRLIYYSQIVNDFQKGDIAEGYSVSREKKESFPLTVTSAQKNPTAFYLCASQRSPGIYEQYFGPGTRLTVT.

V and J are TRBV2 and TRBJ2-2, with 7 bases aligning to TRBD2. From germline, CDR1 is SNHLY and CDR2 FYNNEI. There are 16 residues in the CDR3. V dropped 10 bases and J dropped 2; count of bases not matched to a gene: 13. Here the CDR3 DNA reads TGTGCCAACAGCCGGTCGGGGGGTATTAACACCGGGGAGCTGTTTTTT. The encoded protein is CANSRSGGINTGELFF.

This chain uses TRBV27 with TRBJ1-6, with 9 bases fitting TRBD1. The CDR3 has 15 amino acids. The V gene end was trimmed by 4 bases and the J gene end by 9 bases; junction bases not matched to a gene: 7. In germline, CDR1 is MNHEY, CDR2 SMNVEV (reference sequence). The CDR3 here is CASSSIGTGLSPLHF. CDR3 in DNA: TGTGCCAGCAGTTCGATCGGGACAGGGCTTTCACCCCTCCACTTT.

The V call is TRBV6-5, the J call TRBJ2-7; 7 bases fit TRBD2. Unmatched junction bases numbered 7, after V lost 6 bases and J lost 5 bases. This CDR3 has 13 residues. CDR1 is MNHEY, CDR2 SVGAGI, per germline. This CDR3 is CASRVRLADEQYF. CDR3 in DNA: TGTGCCAGCAGAGTAAGACTAGCCGACGAGCAGTACTTC.

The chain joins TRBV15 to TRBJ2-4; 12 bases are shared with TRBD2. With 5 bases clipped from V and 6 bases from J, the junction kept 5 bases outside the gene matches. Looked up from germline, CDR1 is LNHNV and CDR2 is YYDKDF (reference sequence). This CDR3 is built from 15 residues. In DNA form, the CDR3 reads TGTGCCACCAGCGGAGGGACTAGCGGGTCAAACATTCAGTACTTC. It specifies CATSGGTSGSNIQYF.

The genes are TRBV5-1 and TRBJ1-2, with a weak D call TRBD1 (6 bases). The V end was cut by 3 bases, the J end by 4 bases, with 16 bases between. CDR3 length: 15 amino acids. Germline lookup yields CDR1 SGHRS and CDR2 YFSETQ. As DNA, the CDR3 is TGCGCCAGCAGCTCCGGACAGTCCTCCGCCTATGGCTACACCTTC. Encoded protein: CASSSGQSSAYGYTF.

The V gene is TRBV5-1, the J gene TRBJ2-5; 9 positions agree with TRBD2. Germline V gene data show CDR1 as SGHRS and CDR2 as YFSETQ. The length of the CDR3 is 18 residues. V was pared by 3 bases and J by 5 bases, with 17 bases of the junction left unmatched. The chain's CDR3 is CASSSGQNSGSPGETQYF. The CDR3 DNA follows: TGCGCCAGCAGCTCGGGACAAAATAGCGGGAGCCCTGGGGAGACCCAGTACTTC.

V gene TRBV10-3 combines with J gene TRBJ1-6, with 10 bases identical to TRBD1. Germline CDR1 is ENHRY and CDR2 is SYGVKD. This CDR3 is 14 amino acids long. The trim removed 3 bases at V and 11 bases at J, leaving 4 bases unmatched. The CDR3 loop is CAISEGGQGTPLHF. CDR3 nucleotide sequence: TGTGCCATCAGTGAAGGGGGACAGGGGACACCCCTCCACTTT.

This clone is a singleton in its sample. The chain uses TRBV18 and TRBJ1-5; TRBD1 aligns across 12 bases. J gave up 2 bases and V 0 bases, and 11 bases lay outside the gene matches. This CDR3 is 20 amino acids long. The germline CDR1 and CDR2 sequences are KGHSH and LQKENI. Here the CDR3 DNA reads TGTGCCAGCTCACCACCGGGTGGGACAGGGGGCCGTCGGGGCAATCAGCCCCAGCATTTT. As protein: CASSPPGGTGGRRGNQPQHF.

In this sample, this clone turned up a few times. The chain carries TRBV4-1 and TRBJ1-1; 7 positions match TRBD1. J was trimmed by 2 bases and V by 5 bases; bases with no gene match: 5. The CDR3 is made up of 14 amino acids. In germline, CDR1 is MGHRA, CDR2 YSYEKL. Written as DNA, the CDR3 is TGCGCCAGCAGCGTCGGGACAGCCAACACTGAAGCTTTCTTT. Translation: CASSVGTANTEAFF.

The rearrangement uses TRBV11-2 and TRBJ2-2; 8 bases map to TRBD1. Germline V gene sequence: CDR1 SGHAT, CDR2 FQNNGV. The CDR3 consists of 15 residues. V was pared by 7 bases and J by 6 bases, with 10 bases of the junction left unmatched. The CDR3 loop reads CASTIQGAKSGELFF. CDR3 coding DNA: TGTGCCAGCACCATCCAGGGGGCGAAATCCGGGGAGCTGTTTTTT. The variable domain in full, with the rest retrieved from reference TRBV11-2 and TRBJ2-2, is EAGVAQSPRYKIIEKRQSVAFWCNPISGHATLYWYQQILGQGPKLLIQFQNNGVVDDSQLPKDRFSAERLKGVDSTLKIQPAKLEDSAVYLCASTIQGAKSGELFFGEGSRLTVL.

The CDR3 DNA reads as TGTGCCAGCTCACGGGACAGGGGGACGAATGAGCAGTTCTTC. Amino acids: CASSRDRGTNEQFF. This chain joins TRBV18 and TRBJ2-1; 11 nucleotides align to TRBD1. This CDR3 is built from 14 residues. The trim removed 4 bases at V and 7 bases at J, leaving 3 bases unmatched. CDR1 is KGHSH and CDR2 is LQKENI in the germline V gene.

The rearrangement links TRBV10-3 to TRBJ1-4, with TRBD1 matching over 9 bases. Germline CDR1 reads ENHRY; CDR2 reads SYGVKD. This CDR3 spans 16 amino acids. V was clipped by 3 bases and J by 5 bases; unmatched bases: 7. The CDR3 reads CAISDQTGGSNEKLFF. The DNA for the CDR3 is TGTGCCATCAGTGACCAAACAGGGGGCTCCAATGAAAAACTGTTTTTT.

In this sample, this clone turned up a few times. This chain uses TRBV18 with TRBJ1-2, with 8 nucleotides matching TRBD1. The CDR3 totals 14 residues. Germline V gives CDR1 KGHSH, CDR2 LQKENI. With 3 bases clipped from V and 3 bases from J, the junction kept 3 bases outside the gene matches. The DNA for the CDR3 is TGTGCCAGCTCACCCGGACAGGGTGACTATGGCTACACCTTC. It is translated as CASSPGQGDYGYTF.

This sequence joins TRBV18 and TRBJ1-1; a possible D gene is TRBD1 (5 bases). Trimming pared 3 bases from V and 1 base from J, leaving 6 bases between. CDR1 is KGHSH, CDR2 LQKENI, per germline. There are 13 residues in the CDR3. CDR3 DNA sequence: TGTGCCAGCTCACCTCAGGGGAACACTGAAGCTTTCTTT. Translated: CASSPQGNTEAFF.

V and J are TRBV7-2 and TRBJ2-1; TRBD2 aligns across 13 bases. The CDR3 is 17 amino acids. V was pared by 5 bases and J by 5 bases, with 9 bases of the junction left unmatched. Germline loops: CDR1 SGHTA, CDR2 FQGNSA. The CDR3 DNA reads TGTGCCAGCAGCCTCCTTGGACTAGCGGGAGCCAACAATGAGCAGTTCTTC. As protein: CASSLLGLAGANNEQFF.

The DNA for the CDR3 is TGCGCCAGCAGCCAAGCTAGCGGGACAGGATACTACGAGCAGTACTTC. Protein: CASSQASGTGYYEQYF. The rearrangement uses TRBV4-1 and TRBJ2-7; possible D gene TRBD2, 9 bases. This CDR3 has 16 amino acids. Trimming shortened V by 1 base and J by 3 bases, and 16 bases separated the two germline ends. CDR1 is MGHRA, CDR2 YSYEKL, per germline.

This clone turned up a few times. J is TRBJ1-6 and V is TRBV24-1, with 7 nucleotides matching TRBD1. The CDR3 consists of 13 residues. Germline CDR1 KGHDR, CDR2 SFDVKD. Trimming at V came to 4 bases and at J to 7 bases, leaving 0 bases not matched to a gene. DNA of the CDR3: TGTGCCACCAGTGAACAGGGGAATTCACCCCTCCACTTT. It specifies CATSEQGNSPLHF.

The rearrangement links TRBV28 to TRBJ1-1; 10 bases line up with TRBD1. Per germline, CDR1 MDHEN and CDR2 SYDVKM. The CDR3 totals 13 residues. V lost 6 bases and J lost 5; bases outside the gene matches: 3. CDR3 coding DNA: TGTGCCAGCAGCCGGACAGGGGGGACTGAAGCTTTCTTT. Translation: CASSRTGGTEAFF. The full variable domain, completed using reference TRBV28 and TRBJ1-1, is DVKVTQSSRYLVKRTGEKVFLECVQDMDHENMFWYRQDPGLGLRLIYFSYDVKMKEKGDIPEGYSVSREKKERFSLILESASTNQTSMYLCASSRTGGTEAFFGQGTRLTVV.

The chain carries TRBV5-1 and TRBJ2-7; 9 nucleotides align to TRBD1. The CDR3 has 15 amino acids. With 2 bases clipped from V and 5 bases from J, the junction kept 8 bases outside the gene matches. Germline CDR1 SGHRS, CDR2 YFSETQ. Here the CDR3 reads CASSLAGQGYHEQYF. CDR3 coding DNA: TGCGCCAGCAGCTTAGCTGGACAGGGGTACCACGAGCAGTACTTC.

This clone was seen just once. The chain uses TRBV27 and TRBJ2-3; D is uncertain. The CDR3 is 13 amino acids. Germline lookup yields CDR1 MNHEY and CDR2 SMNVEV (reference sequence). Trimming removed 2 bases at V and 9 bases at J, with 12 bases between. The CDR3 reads CASSLPAQITQYF. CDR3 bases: TGTGCCAGCAGTTTACCTGCTCAGATCACGCAGTATTTT.

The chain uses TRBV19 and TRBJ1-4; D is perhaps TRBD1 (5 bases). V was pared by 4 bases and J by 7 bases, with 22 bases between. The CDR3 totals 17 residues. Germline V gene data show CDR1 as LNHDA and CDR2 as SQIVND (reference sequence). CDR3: CASSTSTLRVFGEKLFF. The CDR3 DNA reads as TGTGCCAGTAGTACTTCCACCCTCAGGGTTTTCGGTGAAAAACTGTTTTTT. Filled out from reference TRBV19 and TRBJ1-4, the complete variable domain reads DGGITQSPKYLFRKEGQNVTLSCEQNLNHDAMYWYRQDPGQGLRLIYYSQIVNDFQKGDIAEGYSVSREKKESFPLTVTSAQKNPTAFYLCASSTSTLRVFGEKLFFGSGTQLSVL.